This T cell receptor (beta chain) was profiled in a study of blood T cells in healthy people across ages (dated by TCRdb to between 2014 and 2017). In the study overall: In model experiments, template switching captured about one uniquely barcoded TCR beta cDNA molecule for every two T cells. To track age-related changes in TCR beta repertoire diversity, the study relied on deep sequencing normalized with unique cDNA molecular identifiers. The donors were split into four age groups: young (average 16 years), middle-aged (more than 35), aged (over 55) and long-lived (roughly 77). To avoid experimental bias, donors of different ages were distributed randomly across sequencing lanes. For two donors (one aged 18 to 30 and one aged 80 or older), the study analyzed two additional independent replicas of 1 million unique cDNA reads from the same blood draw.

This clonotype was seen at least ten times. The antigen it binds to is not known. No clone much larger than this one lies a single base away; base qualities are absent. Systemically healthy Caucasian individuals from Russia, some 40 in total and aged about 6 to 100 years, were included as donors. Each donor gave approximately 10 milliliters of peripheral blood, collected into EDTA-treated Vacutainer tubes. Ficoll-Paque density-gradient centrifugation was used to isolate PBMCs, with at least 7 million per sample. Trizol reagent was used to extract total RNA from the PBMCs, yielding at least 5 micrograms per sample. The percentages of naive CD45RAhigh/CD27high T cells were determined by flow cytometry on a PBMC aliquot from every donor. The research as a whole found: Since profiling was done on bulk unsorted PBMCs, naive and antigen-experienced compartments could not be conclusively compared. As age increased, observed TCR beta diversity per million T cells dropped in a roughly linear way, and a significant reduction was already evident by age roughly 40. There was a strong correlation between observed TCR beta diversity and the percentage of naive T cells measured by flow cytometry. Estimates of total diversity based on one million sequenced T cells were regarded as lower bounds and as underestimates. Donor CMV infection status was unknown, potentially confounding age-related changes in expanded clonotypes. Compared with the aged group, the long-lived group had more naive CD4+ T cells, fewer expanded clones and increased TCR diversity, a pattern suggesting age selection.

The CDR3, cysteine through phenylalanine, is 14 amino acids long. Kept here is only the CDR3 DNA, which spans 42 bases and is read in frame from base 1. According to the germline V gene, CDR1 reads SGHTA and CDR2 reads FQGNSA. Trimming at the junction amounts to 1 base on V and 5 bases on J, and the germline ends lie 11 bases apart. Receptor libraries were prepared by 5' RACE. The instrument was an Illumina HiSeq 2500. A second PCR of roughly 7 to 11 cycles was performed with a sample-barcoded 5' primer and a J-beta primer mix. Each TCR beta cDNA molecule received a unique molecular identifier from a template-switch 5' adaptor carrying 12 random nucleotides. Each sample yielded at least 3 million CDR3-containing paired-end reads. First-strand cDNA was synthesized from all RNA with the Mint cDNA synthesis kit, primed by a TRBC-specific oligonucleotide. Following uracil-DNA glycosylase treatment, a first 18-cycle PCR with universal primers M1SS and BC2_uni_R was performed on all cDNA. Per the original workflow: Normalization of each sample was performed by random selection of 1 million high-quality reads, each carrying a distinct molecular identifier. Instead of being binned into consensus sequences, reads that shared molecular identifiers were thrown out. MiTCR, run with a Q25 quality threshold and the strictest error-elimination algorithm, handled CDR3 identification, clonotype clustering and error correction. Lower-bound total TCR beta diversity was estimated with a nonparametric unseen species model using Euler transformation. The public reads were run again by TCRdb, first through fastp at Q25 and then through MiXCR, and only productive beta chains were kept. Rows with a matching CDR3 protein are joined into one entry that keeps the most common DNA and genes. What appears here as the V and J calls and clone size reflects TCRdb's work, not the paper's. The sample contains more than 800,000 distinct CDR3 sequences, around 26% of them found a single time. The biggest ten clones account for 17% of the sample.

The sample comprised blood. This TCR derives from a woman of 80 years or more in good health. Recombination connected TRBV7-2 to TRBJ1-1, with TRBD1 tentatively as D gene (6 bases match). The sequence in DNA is TGTGCCAGCAGCTTAGTAGTAGGGGGGACTGAAGCTTTCTTT. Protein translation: CASSLVVGGTEAFF.